The clone carrying this T cell receptor (beta chain) came up a few times. Antigen unknown. The sample is drawn from a study of T cells in Graves' hyperthyroidism and ophthalmopathy. Authors of the study amplified TCR beta CDR3 regions from RNA transcripts. A first-round RT-PCR of the TCR CDR3 used the HTBI primer set. TCRdb reanalysed the multiplex PCR reads using MiXCR and keeps one entry per CDR3 protein. The sample lists 75,000 to 100,000 distinct CDR3 sequences; 35% to 45% were seen once. Graves' hyperthyroidism showing no ophthalmopathy progression within 18 months was considered stable. Those patients with uncontrolled infection, other autoimmune disease, pregnancy or lactation were excluded. Diagnosis relied on clinical symptoms, serum thyroxine and TRAb, thyroid ultrasound and orbital computed tomography. Study-wide results and caveats: Model-based prediction identified ophthalmopathy a median approximately 6.2 months prior to its onset.

This sequence originates from a woman aged 25-40 years with Graves' hyperthyroidism. Material: peripheral blood or thyroid tissue (not recorded which).

The CDR3 region is CASSLGRVGTEAFF. CDR3 nucleotides: TGTGCCAGCAGTTTAGGCAGGGTTGGCACTGAAGCTTTCTTT. This rearrangement joins TRBV27 to TRBJ1-1, with D maybe TRBD1 (5 bases). This CDR3 comprises 14 residues. V dropped 2 bases and J dropped 4 bases, with 11 bases sitting between them. Germline values: CDR1 MNHEY, CDR2 SMNVEV (reference sequence).